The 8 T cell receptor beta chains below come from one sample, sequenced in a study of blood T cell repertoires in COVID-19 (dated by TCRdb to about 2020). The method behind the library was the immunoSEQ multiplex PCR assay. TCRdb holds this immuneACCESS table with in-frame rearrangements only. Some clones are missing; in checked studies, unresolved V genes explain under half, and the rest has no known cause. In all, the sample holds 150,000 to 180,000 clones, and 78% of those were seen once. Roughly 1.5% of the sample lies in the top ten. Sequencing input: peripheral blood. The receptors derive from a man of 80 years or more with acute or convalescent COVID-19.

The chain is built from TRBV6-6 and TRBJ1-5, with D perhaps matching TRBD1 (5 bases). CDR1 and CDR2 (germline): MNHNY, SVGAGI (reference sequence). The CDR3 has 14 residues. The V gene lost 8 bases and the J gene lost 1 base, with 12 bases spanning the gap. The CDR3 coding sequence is TGTGCCAGCGTCAATGGGGGGAGCAATCAGCCCCAGCATTTT. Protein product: CASVNGGSNQPQHF.

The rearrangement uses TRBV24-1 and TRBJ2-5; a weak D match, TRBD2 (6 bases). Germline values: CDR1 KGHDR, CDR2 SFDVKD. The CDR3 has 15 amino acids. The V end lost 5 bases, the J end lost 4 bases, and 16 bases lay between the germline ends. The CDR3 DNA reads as TGTGCCACCAGTGCCGCCGGCGGGGTCGGAGAGACCCAGTACTTC. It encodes CATSAAGGVGETQYF.

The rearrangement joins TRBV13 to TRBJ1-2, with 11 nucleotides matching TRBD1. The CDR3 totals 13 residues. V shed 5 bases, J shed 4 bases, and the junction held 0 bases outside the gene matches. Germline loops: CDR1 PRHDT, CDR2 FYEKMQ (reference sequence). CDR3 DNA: TGTGCCAGCAGCGGGACAGGGGGCTATGGCTACACCTTC. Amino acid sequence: CASSGTGGYGYTF.

CDR3 loop: CASRGGQINSGNTIYF. In DNA, the CDR3 is TGTGCCAGTAGGGGTGGACAGATCAACTCTGGAAACACCATATATTTT. V gene TRBV19 combines with J gene TRBJ1-3; a weak D match, TRBD1 (6 bases). Trimming stripped 6 bases from V and 0 bases from J, with 15 bases between. The germline V gene encodes CDR1 LNHDA and CDR2 SQIVND (reference sequence). The CDR3 length is 16 residues. The full variable domain, its missing parts supplied by reference TRBV19 and TRBJ1-3, is DGGITQSPKYLFRKEGQNVTLSCEQNLNHDAMYWYRQDPGQGLRLIYYSQIVNDFQKGDIAEGYSVSREKKESFPLTVTSAQKNPTAFYLCASRGGQINSGNTIYFGEGSWLTVV.

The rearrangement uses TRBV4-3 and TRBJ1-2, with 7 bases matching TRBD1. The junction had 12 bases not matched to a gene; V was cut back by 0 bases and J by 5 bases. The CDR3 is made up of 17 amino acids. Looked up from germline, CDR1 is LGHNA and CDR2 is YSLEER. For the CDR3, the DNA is TGCGCCAGCAGCCAAGATACAGGGGCGATGGGGCCATATGGCTACACCTTC. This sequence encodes CASSQDTGAMGPYGYTF.

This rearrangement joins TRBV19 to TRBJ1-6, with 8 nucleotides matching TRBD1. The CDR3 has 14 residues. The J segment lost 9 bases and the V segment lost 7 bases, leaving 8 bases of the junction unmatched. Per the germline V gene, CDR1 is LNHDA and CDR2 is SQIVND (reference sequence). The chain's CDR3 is CASNNRGIASPLHF. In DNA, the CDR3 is TGTGCCAGTAATAACAGGGGGATTGCTTCACCCCTCCACTTT.

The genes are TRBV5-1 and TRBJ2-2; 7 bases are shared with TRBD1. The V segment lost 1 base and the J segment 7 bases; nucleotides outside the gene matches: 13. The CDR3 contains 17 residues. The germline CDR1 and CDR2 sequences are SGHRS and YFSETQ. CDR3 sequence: CASSLLRPRQGGGELFF. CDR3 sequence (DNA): TGCGCCAGCAGCTTGTTAAGGCCTCGACAGGGCGGCGGGGAGCTGTTTTTT.

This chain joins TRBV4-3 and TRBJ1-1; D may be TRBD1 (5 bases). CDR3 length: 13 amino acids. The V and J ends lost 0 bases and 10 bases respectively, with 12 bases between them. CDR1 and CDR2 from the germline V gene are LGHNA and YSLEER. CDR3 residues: CASSQDRGIRAFF. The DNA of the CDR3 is TGCGCCAGCAGCCAAGATAGGGGAATTCGAGCTTTCTTT.